The clone carrying this T cell receptor beta chain was seen repeatedly, ten times or more. Its cognate antigen is unknown. A process of 5'RACE template switching, which added a universal primer site and UMIs, was used to make TCR cDNA. TCRdb processed the 5' RACE reads anew with MiXCR; each CDR3 protein has one entry. Here the sample spans roughly 500,000 distinct CDR3 sequences, 15% to 20% being singletons. There are 13 residues in the CDR3. Per germline, CDR1 KGHSH and CDR2 LQKENI. With 0 bases removed from V and 2 bases from J, the gap between germline ends came to 3 bases. The data derive from a study of T cells after yellow fever vaccination. Findings and caveats of the study: After the booster, approximately 95% of CD4 and about nine tenths of CD8 primary-response clones were re-detected. Relatively few clonotypes were ones that appeared in both CD4 and CD8 compartments.

The V call is TRBV18, the J call TRBJ2-3, with D hard to call. This clonotype was sampled from a man younger than 40 who received the YFV17D yellow fever vaccine. Here the sequenced sample was PBMCs, taken 15 days after the yellow fever booster vaccination. The CDR3 DNA is TGTGCCAGCTCACCACCGGCCACAGATACGCAGTATTTT. Amino acids: CASSPPATDTQYF. The full variable domain, rest sourced from reference TRBV18 and TRBJ2-3, is NAGVMQNPRHLVRRRGQEARLRCSPMKGHSHVYWYRQLPEEGLKFMVYLQKENIIDESGMPKERFSAEFPKEGPSILRIQQVVRGDSAAYFCASSPPATDTQYFGPGTRLTVL.